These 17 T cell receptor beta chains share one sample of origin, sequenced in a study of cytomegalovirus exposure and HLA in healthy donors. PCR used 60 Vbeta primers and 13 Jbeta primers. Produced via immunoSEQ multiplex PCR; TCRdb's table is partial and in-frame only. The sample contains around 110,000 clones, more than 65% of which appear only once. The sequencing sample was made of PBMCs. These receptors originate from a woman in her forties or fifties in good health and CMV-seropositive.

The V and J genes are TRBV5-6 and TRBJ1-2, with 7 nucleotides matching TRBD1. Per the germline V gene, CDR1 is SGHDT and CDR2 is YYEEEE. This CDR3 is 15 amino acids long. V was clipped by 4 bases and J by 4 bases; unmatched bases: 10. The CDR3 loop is CASSTFIQGIYGYTF. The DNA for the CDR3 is TGTGCCAGCAGCACGTTTATACAGGGGATCTATGGCTACACCTTC.

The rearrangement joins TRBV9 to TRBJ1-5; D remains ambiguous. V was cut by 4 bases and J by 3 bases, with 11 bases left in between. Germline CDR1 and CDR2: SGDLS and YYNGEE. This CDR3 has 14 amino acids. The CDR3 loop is CASSPRDYNQPQHF. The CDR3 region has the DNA TGTGCCAGCAGCCCCCGCGATTACAATCAGCCCCAGCATTTT.

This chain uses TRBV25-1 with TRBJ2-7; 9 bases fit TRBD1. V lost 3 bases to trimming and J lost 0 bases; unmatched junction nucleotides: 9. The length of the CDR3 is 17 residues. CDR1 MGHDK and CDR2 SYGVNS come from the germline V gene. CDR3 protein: CASSDQGQGPFSYEQYF. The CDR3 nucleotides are TGTGCCAGCAGTGACCAGGGACAGGGTCCATTCTCCTACGAGCAGTACTTC.

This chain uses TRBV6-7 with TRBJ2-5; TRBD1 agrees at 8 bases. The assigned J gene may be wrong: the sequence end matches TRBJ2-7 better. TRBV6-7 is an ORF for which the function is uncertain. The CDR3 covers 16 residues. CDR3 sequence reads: CASRPQGALDIYEQYF. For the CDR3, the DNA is TGTGCCAGCAGGCCCCAGGGGGCGCTTGATATCTACGAGCAGTACTTC.

The chain's CDR3 is CASSEDRLAYEQYF. CDR3 DNA sequence: TGCGCCAGCAGCGAAGACAGACTAGCCTACGAGCAGTACTTC. The chain recombines TRBV5-1 with TRBJ2-7; maybe TRBD2 (6 bases). The CDR3 is made up of 14 amino acids. V lost 4 bases and J lost 2, with 13 bases in between. Looked up from germline, CDR1 is SGHRS and CDR2 is YFSETQ.

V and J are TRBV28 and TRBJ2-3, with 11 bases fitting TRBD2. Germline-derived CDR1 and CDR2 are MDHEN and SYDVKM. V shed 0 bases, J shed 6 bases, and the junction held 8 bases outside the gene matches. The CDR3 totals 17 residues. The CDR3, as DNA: TGTGCCAGCAGTTTATGGACTAGCGGGGCCTCCCCGGATACGCAGTATTTT. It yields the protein CASSLWTSGASPDTQYF.

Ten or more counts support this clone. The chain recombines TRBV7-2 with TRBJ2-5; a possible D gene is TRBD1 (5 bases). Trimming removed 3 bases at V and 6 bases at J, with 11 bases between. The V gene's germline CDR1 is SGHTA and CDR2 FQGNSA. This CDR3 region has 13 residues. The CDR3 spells CASSLDIIQTQYF. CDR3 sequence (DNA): TGTGCCAGCAGCTTGGACATCATCCAGACCCAGTACTTC.

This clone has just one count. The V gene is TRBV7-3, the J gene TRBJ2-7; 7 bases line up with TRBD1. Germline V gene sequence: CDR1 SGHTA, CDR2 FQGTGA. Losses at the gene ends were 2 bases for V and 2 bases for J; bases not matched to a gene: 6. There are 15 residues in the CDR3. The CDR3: CASSLSTGLAYEQYF. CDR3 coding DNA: TGTGCCAGCAGCTTATCGACAGGGTTAGCCTACGAGCAGTACTTC.

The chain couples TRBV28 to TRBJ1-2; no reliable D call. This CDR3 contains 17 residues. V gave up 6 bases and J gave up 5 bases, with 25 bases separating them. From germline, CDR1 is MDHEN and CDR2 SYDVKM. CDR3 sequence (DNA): TGTGCCAGCAGCTCGGGCACGACGAGGTTCTCGGGGTATGGCTACACCTTC. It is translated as CASSSGTTRFSGYGYTF.

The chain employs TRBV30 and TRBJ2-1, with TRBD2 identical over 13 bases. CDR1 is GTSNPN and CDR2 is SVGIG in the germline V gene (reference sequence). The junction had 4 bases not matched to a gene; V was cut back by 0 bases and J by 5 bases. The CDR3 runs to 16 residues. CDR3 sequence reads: CAWSVLAGGTDNEQFF. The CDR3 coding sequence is TGTGCCTGGAGTGTACTAGCGGGGGGGACTGACAATGAGCAGTTCTTC.

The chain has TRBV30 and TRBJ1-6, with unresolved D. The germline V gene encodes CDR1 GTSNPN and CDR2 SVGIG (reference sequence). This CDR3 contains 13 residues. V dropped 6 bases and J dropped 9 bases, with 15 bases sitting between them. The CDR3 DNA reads TGTGCCTGTTCGGAGAGTTTGAGTTCACCCCTCCACTTT. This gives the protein CACSESLSSPLHF. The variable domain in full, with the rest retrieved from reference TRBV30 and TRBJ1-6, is SQTIHQWPATLVQPVGSPLSLECTVEGTSNPNLYWYRQAAGRGLQLLFYSVGIGQISSEVPQNLSASRPQDRQFILSSKKLLLSDSGFYLCACSESLSSPLHFGNGTRLTVT.

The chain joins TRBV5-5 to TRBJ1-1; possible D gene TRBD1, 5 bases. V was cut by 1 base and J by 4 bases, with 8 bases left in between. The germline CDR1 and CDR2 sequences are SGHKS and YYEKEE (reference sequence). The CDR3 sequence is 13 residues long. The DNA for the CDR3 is TGTGCCAGCAGCTTGTGGGGGGGCACTGAAGCTTTCTTT. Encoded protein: CASSLWGGTEAFF.

The CDR3 nucleotides are TGTGCCTGGAGTGTAACGGGGGGGCAGGGGGTGAGAAGTGGCTACACCTTC. The encoded protein is CAWSVTGGQGVRSGYTF. The rearrangement links TRBV30 to TRBJ1-2; 7 nucleotides align to TRBD1. Germline V gene sequence: CDR1 GTSNPN, CDR2 SVGIG (reference sequence). J gave up 7 bases and V 0 bases, and 17 bases lay outside the gene matches. This CDR3 spans 17 amino acids.

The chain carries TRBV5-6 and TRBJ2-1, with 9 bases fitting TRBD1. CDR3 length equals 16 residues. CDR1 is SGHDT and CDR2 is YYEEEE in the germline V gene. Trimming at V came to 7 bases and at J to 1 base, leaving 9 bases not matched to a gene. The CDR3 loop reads CASLQGAVISYNEQFF. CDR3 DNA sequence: TGTGCCAGCTTACAGGGGGCGGTTATTTCCTACAATGAGCAGTTCTTC.

CDR3 DNA: TGTGCCAGCAGCTCTACCATAAACATTCAGTACTTC. Translated: CASSSTINIQYF. J is TRBJ2-4 and V is TRBV7-2, with D hard to call. Germline assignment: CDR1 SGHTA and CDR2 FQGNSA. The CDR3 is 12 residues long. Trimming took off 4 bases at V and 6 bases at J, with 7 bases between the two ends.

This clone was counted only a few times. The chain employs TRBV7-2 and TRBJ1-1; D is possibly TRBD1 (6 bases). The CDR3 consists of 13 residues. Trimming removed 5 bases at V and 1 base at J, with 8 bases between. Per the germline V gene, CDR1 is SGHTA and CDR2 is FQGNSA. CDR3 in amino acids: CASSGQRNTEAFF. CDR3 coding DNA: TGTGCCAGCAGCGGACAGAGGAACACTGAAGCTTTCTTT.

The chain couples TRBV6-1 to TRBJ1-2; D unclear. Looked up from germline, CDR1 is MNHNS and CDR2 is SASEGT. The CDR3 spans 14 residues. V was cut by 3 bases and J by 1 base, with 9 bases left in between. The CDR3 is CASSERPVNYGYTF. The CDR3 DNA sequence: TGTGCCAGCAGTGAGAGGCCAGTTAACTATGGCTACACCTTC.